This TCR beta chain was identified during a study of blood T cell repertoires in COVID-19. Study background: The United States, Italy and Spain were the sources of the acute and convalescent COVID-19 samples. Sample material is recorded as cDNA or gDNA derived from T cells, B-cell-depleted T cells, or PBMCs.

Original analysis: From reference gene primer amplification, estimates of nucleated cell counts were derived. Measured with immunoSEQ multiplex PCR; TCRdb has only the in-frame clones, and not every one. V and J calls and clone size are as listed in that table; D and trimming were resolved from the DNA. The sample lists under 150,000 clones; approximately 88% were seen once. This clone occurred a few times. This TCR was sampled from a human donor in a cohort sampled during active COVID-19. Sequenced sample: peripheral blood.

The CDR3 region has the DNA TGTGCCAGCAGCCCGGGACAGGGAACAGATACGCAGTATTTT. It specifies CASSPGQGTDTQYF. The V gene is TRBV7-9, the J gene TRBJ2-3; 9 nucleotides match TRBD1. J gave up 3 bases and V 5 bases, and 3 bases lay outside the gene matches. Per the germline V gene, CDR1 is SEHNR and CDR2 is FQNEAQ (reference sequence). The CDR3 extends over 14 amino acids.